The 20 T cell receptor beta chains in this list originate from one sample, sequenced in a study of OX40 agonist ivuxolimab in advanced cancers. Profiling relied on immunoSEQ multiplex PCR, and the TCRdb table lists in-frame clones only, not all of them. The sample shows tens of thousands of clones, 88% of them seen only once. The material sequenced was CD4+ or CD8+ T cells sorted from blood, taken in a trial of the OX40 agonist ivuxolimab. The receptors stem from an adult with an advanced solid tumor such as melanoma, head and neck, liver or kidney cancer.

In its sample, this clone was seen a few times. This chain uses TRBV5-1 with TRBJ1-2, with 8 bases that match TRBD1. The CDR3 consists of 14 residues. Germline CDR1 SGHRS, CDR2 YFSETQ. The V gene end was trimmed by 5 bases and the J gene end by 2 bases; junction bases not matched to a gene: 5. The CDR3 sequence is CASSPDRVNYGYTF. DNA for the CDR3: TGCGCCAGCAGTCCGGACAGGGTAAACTATGGCTACACCTTC. The whole variable domain, remainder taken from reference TRBV5-1 and TRBJ1-2, is KAGVTQTPRYLIKTRGQQVTLSCSPISGHRSVSWYQQTPGQGLQFLFEYFSETQRNKGNFPGRFSGRQFSNSRSEMNVSTLELGDSALYLCASSPDRVNYGYTFGSGTRLTVV.

J is TRBJ1-4 and V is TRBV6-1, with TRBD1 matching 7 bases. The V and J ends lost 3 bases and 6 bases, in that order; junction bases with no gene match: 4. Looked up from germline, CDR1 is MNHNS and CDR2 is SASEGT. This CDR3 region has 14 residues. The CDR3 here is CASSETGLHEKLFF. In DNA form, the CDR3 reads TGTGCCAGCAGTGAGACAGGGTTGCATGAAAAACTGTTTTTT.

The V gene is TRBV5-8, the J gene TRBJ1-2; possibly TRBD1 for D (5 bases). The V gene lost 1 base and the J gene lost 9 bases, with 13 bases spanning the gap. The CDR3 runs 13 residues. Germline V gene data show CDR1 as SGHTS and CDR2 as YDEGEE. CDR3 in amino acids: CASSLWGRQSYTF. DNA of the CDR3: TGTGCCAGCAGCTTGTGGGGCAGGCAGAGCTACACCTTC.

The rearrangement links TRBV7-2 to TRBJ2-7; TRBD1 agrees at 7 bases. CDR3 size: 14 residues. J was trimmed by 6 bases and V by 4 bases; bases with no gene match: 9. Germline V gene sequence: CDR1 SGHTA, CDR2 FQGNSA. The CDR3 nucleotides are TGTGCCAGCAGCTCCGTACAGGGGAGAGGCGAGCAGTACTTC. It translates to CASSSVQGRGEQYF.

This rearrangement joins TRBV2 to TRBJ1-2, with TRBD1 as a possible D gene (6 bases). Germline CDR1 and CDR2: SNHLY and FYNNEI. The CDR3 consists of 14 residues. Trimming shortened V by 6 bases and J by 3 bases, and 14 bases separated the two germline ends. The CDR3 nucleotides are TGTGCCAGCAGCACCACAGGGTCGGACTATGGCTACACCTTC. It yields the protein CASSTTGSDYGYTF.

The chain couples TRBV5-1 to TRBJ2-7, with 8 bases lining up with TRBD2. The CDR3 is 14 residues long. J lost 0 bases, V lost 5 bases, and 4 bases had no gene match. Germline V lookup: CDR1 SGHRS, CDR2 YFSETQ. The CDR3 nucleotides read TGCGCCAGCAGTATTAGCGGGGTCTCCTACGAGCAGTACTTC. It codes for CASSISGVSYEQYF.

This rearrangement joins TRBV30 to TRBJ2-7; tentatively, D is TRBD1 (6 bases). The CDR3 is 12 residues long. Germline lookup yields CDR1 GTSNPN and CDR2 SVGIG (reference sequence). The V and J ends lost 0 bases and 3 bases respectively, with 6 bases between them. CDR3 DNA: TGTGCCTGGAGTGTACAGGGCTACGAGCAGTACTTC. The encoded protein is CAWSVQGYEQYF.

This chain connects TRBV10-3 to TRBJ2-7, with TRBD2 matching 10 bases. The germline V gene encodes CDR1 ENHRY and CDR2 SYGVKD. The CDR3 sequence is 15 residues long. The J segment lost 1 base and the V segment lost 9 bases, leaving 9 bases of the junction unmatched. CDR3 DNA: TGTGCCATGTCCCCCGGACTAGCGGTTTCCTACGAGCAGTACTTC. It translates to CAMSPGLAVSYEQYF.

This clone was picked up one time. CDR3: CASSIDRGGNQPQHF. The CDR3 region has the DNA TGTGCCAGCAGCATCGACAGGGGAGGCAATCAGCCCCAGCATTTT. This chain links TRBV7-9 with TRBJ1-5, with TRBD1 identical over 8 bases. The J segment lost 2 bases and the V segment lost 5 bases, leaving 5 bases of the junction unmatched. CDR1 is SEHNR, CDR2 FQNEAQ, per germline (reference sequence). CDR3 size: 15 residues.

The rearrangement links TRBV28 to TRBJ2-3; D is ambiguous. Germline CDR1 reads MDHEN; CDR2 reads SYDVKM. CDR3 length: 14 amino acids. Trimming removed 3 bases from V and 3 bases from J, with 10 bases in between. CDR3 region: CASSLLGLTDTQYF. CDR3 coding DNA: TGTGCCAGCAGTTTGTTAGGATTAACAGATACGCAGTATTTT.

V is TRBV29-1 and J is TRBJ2-1; 8 bases match TRBD2. The CDR3 is 11 amino acids. Germline V gene sequence: CDR1 SQVTM, CDR2 ANQGSEA. The CDR3 coding sequence is TGCACGGGGGGGTGGGACAATGAGCAGTTCTTC. This codes for CTGGWDNEQFF.

The genes are TRBV6-5 and TRBJ2-7; D is unclear. This CDR3 has 13 amino acids. The germline V and J ends were trimmed by 6 bases and 3 bases, with 12 bases remaining between them. The germline CDR1 and CDR2 sequences are MNHEY and SVGAGI. The CDR3 DNA sequence: TGTGCCAGCAGCCCCCCGGGCAGCTACGAGCAGTACTTC. Translation: CASSPPGSYEQYF.

V gene TRBV28 combines with J gene TRBJ1-4; D gene ambiguous. V was pared by 5 bases and J by 7 bases, with 11 bases between. Germline V CDR1 and CDR2: MDHEN, SYDVKM. The CDR3 is 13 residues long. CDR3 region: CASSGSGSEKLFF. The CDR3 nucleotides are TGTGCCAGCAGTGGATCAGGAAGTGAAAAACTGTTTTTT.

This clone has more than one count but fewer than ten. CDR3 DNA: TGTGCCATCGGAGGCCTTATTAGCACAGATACGCAGTATTTT. It encodes CAIGGLISTDTQYF. V is TRBV28 and J is TRBJ2-3, with a possible D match to TRBD2 (5 bases). The germline V gene encodes CDR1 MDHEN and CDR2 SYDVKM. The CDR3 runs to 14 residues. V was trimmed by 10 bases and J by 0 bases, leaving 14 bases between them.

This chain connects TRBV19 to TRBJ2-2; possible D gene TRBD2, 5 bases. The germline gives CDR1 LNHDA, CDR2 SQIVND (reference sequence). The CDR3 extends over 15 amino acids. Between the trimmed V and J ends, which lost 6 bases and 1 base, there was a span of 12 bases. In DNA form, the CDR3 reads TGTGCCAGTAGAAAAGGCGGACTGAACACCGGGGAGCTGTTTTTT. Amino acids: CASRKGGLNTGELFF.

The chain carries TRBV28 and TRBJ1-2, with 9 bases lining up with TRBD1. Germline assignment: CDR1 MDHEN and CDR2 SYDVKM. This CDR3 has 15 amino acids. V dropped 7 bases and J dropped 7; count of bases not matched to a gene: 13. The CDR3 nucleotides read TGTGCCAGCACCCCGGGGACAGGGCGGCACCCTGGCTACACCTTC. The encoded protein is CASTPGTGRHPGYTF.

This sequence joins TRBV2 and TRBJ2-7; 10 bases are a match to TRBD2. V was pared by 3 bases and J by 2 bases, with 7 bases of the junction left unmatched. Looked up from germline, CDR1 is SNHLY and CDR2 is FYNNEI. This CDR3 spans 16 amino acids. This chain's CDR3 is CASSDIGLAGAYEQYF. In nucleotides, the CDR3 is TGTGCCAGCAGTGACATTGGGCTAGCGGGAGCCTACGAGCAGTACTTC.

This chain uses TRBV6-1 with TRBJ1-2; the match to TRBD1 covers 11 bases. The germline CDR1 and CDR2 sequences are MNHNS and SASEGT. Trimming took 6 bases from V and 3 from J; bases not matched to a gene: 6. The length of the CDR3 is 15 residues. The CDR3 protein is CASRPPGQGDYGYTF. The CDR3 DNA follows: TGTGCCAGCAGGCCCCCGGGACAGGGGGACTATGGCTACACCTTC.

The CDR3 coding sequence is TGTGCCAGCAGTCCTATAGTCGGGTCACACTATCAGCCCCAGCATTTT. This translates into CASSPIVGSHYQPQHF. The rearrangement links TRBV27 to TRBJ1-5; D unclear. The germline V and J ends were trimmed by 5 bases and 5 bases, with 19 bases remaining between them. Germline-derived CDR1 and CDR2 are MNHEY and SMNVEV (reference sequence). The CDR3 loop spans 16 amino acids.

This chain connects TRBV7-6 to TRBJ2-5; D ambiguous. The CDR3 is 14 residues long. V lost 0 bases and J 4 bases, leaving 9 bases between the germline ends. From germline, CDR1 is SGHVS and CDR2 FNYEAQ. CDR3 residues: CASSLAGTPETQYF. CDR3 nucleotides: TGTGCCAGCAGCTTAGCGGGAACACCAGAGACCCAGTACTTC.